The rows below give T cell receptor beta chains drawn from one sample of a study of blood T cell repertoires in COVID-19. Sequencing used immunoSEQ multiplex PCR; TCRdb keeps in-frame clones, though not all of them. The sample consists of approximately 200,000 clones, approximately 81% of them appearing once. Specimen: peripheral blood. The receptors here all came from an elderly woman with COVID-19, enrolled during active disease. Both conserved end residues are part of each CDR3. D genes are given only for firm matches. Clone size, where shown, is once, few, many, or a class for clones that have expanded.

v_call	j_call	clone_size	d_call	cdr3_nt	cdr3_aa
TRBV14	TRBJ2-1	-	TRBD2	TGTGCCAGCAGCCTCCTTCTAAGCGGGAGGACCCGCGATGAGCAGTTCTTC	CASSLLLSGRTRDEQFF
TRBV2	TRBJ2-3	-	TRBD1	TGTGCCAGCTTTGAAGGGGCGGGACAGGGGATGTTTGGTACGCAGTATTTT	CASFEGAGQGMFGTQYF
TRBV19	TRBJ2-1	-	TRBD1	TGTGCCAGTAGTCCCTTATCCACCGGGACAGGGGATTCCTACAATGAGCAGTTCTTC	CASSPLSTGTGDSYNEQFF
TRBV28	TRBJ1-2	-	-	TGTGCCAGCAGACCTTATGGGGAGCCTTATGGCTACACCTTC	CASRPYGEPYGYTF
TRBV28	TRBJ1-6	-	-	TGTGCGTCCGGGACACCCGGGAGGTATAATTCACCCCTCCACTTT	CASGTPGRYNSPLHF
TRBV25-1	TRBJ1-6	few	TRBD1	TGTGCCAGCAGTGCAGGCAGGGGGACTTCACCCCTCCACTTT	CASSAGRGTSPLHF
TRBV19	TRBJ2-1	once	-	TGTGCCACCAGGCGGGGCCTAGGAGCGGAGCAGTTCTTC	CATRRGLGAEQFF
TRBV5-1	TRBJ1-4	-	-	TGCGCCAGCAGCTTGGACGGGACTGGTGAAAAACTGTTTTTT	CASSLDGTGEKLFF
TRBV27	TRBJ1-6	-	TRBD1	TGTGCCAGCAGAAACCGCGGGACAGGGAGTAATTCACCCCTCCACTTT	CASRNRGTGSNSPLHF
TRBV5-1	TRBJ2-3	-	-	TGCGCCAGCAGCTTGGGTGGGGGGATAGATACGCAGTATTTT	CASSLGGGIDTQYF
TRBV6-5	TRBJ1-3	once	-	TGTGCCAGCAGTTACTCGAAAGAGGGCTCTAGAAACACCATATATTTT	CASSYSKEGSRNTIYF
TRBV11-2	TRBJ1-4	-	-	TGTGCCAGCAGCTTCACAGGGACAACTAATGAAAAACTGTTTTTT	CASSFTGTTNEKLFF
TRBV19	TRBJ2-3	once	-	TGTGCCAGTAGTCAACAGGGTCGGGGATACACAGATACGCAGTATTTT	CASSQQGRGYTDTQYF
TRBV10-3	TRBJ2-1	-	TRBD1	TGTGCCATCAGTGATAGACAGGGTGTACGAAATGAGCAGTTCTTC	CAISDRQGVRNEQFF
TRBV7-9	TRBJ1-4	once	-	TGTGCCAGCAGCTTAGGACAGACTGCAACTAATGAAAAACTGTTTTTT	CASSLGQTATNEKLFF
TRBV3-1/TRBV3-2	TRBJ1-2	-	-	TGTGCCAGCAGCCAACCACAGGGTGGATATGGCTACACCTTC	CASSQPQGGYGYTF
TRBV5-4	TRBJ1-3	-	TRBD1	TGTGCCAGCAGCTTGGGCGGACAGGGGGCCTCTGGAAACACCATATATTTT	CASSLGGQGASGNTIYF
TRBV15	TRBJ1-1	-	-	TGTGCCACCAGCCCTTTAATGAACACTGAAGCTTTCTTT	CATSPLMNTEAFF
TRBV10-3	TRBJ1-2	few	-	TGTGCCATCAAGACGGGGGGGGCAGTTTATGGCTACACCTTC	CAIKTGGAVYGYTF
TRBV21-1	TRBJ2-2	-	-	TGTGCCAGCAGCTCCCGCACTATAGCGGGGGGGTCCACCGGGGAGCTGTTTTTT	CASSSRTIAGGSTGELFF
TRBV18	TRBJ2-7	-	TRBD1	TGTGCCAGCTCACTGGACAGGGGAAACTACGAGCAGTACTTC	CASSLDRGNYEQYF
TRBV19	TRBJ2-2	-	-	TGTGCCAGTAGTATAGTAAGGGGTCAGGAGATGGAGCTGTTTTTT	CASSIVRGQEMELFF
TRBV2	TRBJ1-1	few	-	TGTGCCAGCAGTCAAAACATTTTGAACACTGAAGCTTTCTTT	CASSQNILNTEAFF